This T cell receptor (beta chain) was profiled in a study of Graves' ophthalmopathy and Graves' hyperthyroidism. In the study overall: In this cohort's terms, stable hyperthyroidism meant no ophthalmopathy by 18 months of follow-up.

Aged 18 to 65, hyperthyroidism patients had new diagnoses of under 2 months' duration. Study results and limitations: Ophthalmopathy progression prediction by the model yielded a sensitivity of around 68% and a specificity of nearly 75%.

The V end was cut by 4 bases, the J end by 4 bases, with 11 bases between. Germline lookup yields CDR1 ENHRY and CDR2 SYGVKD. The CDR3 runs to 13 residues. From RNA, the CDR3 regions of TCR beta chains were amplified and sequenced. The authors performed first-round RT-PCR with HTBI primers and then a second-round multiplex PCR. TCRdb reprocessed the multiplex PCR reads with MiXCR, giving one entry per CDR3 protein. The sample records roughly 1.1 million distinct CDR3 sequences, 35% to 45% being singletons. This clonotype has ten or more counts. Its antigen is unknown. The TCR originated in an adult man with Graves' hyperthyroidism. The V gene is TRBV10-3, the J gene TRBJ2-7; D not certain. Sequencing was done on a sample of peripheral blood or thyroid tissue (not recorded which). The CDR3 sequence is CAISVTPGYEQYF. The CDR3 DNA reads as TGTGCCATCAGTGTAACCCCTGGGTACGAGCAGTACTTC.